Sequencing of this TCR beta chain was carried out in a study of blood T cell repertoires in COVID-19. Original handling: Reference gene primer amplification in the assay estimated nucleated cell counts. Generated by immunoSEQ multiplex PCR, the TCRdb table keeps only in-frame clones and is missing some. From that table come the V and J calls and clone size; the DNA was used to work out D and trimming. This sample has more than 300,000 clones, with about 83% found just once. This CDR3 has 13 amino acids. CDR1 and CDR2 (germline): SQVTM, ANQGSEA. The ends lost 7 bases at V and 2 bases at J; junction bases unmatched: 7.

The sequenced material came from peripheral blood. This TCR was recovered from a woman between 45 and 60 years old with acute or convalescent COVID-19. This sequence joins TRBV29-1 and TRBJ1-1, with TRBD1 matching over 7 bases. As DNA, the CDR3 is TGCAGCGCCCGACAGGGTCAAAACACTGAAGCTTTCTTT. Residues: CSARQGQNTEAFF.